This entry lists 32 T cell receptor beta chains sequenced from one sample in a study of PD-L1 blockade in urothelial cancer. Sequencing used immunoSEQ multiplex PCR; TCRdb keeps in-frame clones, though not all of them. The data show 65,000 to 90,000 clones, less than 90% seen once. Noted time point: pretreatment peripheral blood. Sample: PBMCs, taken around atezolizumab (anti-PD-L1) treatment. The origin of the receptors is a woman aged 70-85 years with urothelial cancer.

The CDR3 loop is CASSQDGQGRMSYGYTF. As DNA, the CDR3 is TGTGCCAGCAGCCAAGACGGACAGGGGAGGATGAGCTATGGCTACACCTTC. The gene calls are TRBV4-2 and TRBJ1-2, with TRBD1 matching over 9 bases. Germline V CDR1 and CDR2: LGHNA, YNFKEQ. V was pared by 0 bases and J by 4 bases, with 9 bases of the junction left unmatched. The CDR3 is made up of 17 amino acids.

The chain uses TRBV4-1 and TRBJ2-2, with D maybe TRBD1 (6 bases). V lost 0 bases, J lost 5 bases, and 13 bases lay in between. CDR1 and CDR2 (germline): MGHRA, YSYEKL. This CDR3 is 16 amino acids long. The CDR3 coding sequence is TGCGCCAGCAGCCAAGAGTACTCGAGGGGGACCGGGGAGCTGTTTTTT. It is translated as CASSQEYSRGTGELFF.

The V gene is TRBV5-6, the J gene TRBJ2-1; D is perhaps TRBD1 (6 bases). Deletions cut 4 bases from V and 8 bases from J, with 10 bases between. The CDR3 runs to 12 residues. Germline V gene lookup returns CDR1 SGHDT and CDR2 YYEEEE. The CDR3 coding sequence is TGTGCCAGCAGCCTTACAGGGTATGAGCAGTTCTTC. Translation gives CASSLTGYEQFF.

CDR3 residues: CASSQGDRDLEQYF. For the CDR3, the DNA is TGTGCCAGCAGCCAGGGGGACAGGGATCTCGAGCAGTACTTC. The genes are TRBV5-6 and TRBJ2-7; 9 nucleotides match TRBD1. Germline V gives CDR1 SGHDT, CDR2 YYEEEE. The V segment lost 4 bases and the J segment 6 bases; nucleotides outside the gene matches: 8. The CDR3 sequence is 14 residues long.

The rearrangement uses TRBV4-2 and TRBJ2-5, with TRBD1 identical over 7 bases. J gave up 2 bases and V 0 bases, and 6 bases lay outside the gene matches. Germline V gene sequence: CDR1 LGHNA, CDR2 YNFKEQ. This CDR3 is built from 16 residues. The CDR3 here is CASSQEWSGGQETQYF. The CDR3 DNA is TGTGCCAGCAGCCAAGAATGGTCAGGGGGACAAGAGACCCAGTACTTC.

This sequence joins TRBV7-8 and TRBJ1-1; 8 nucleotides agree with TRBD1. The CDR3 has 16 residues. The V gene's germline CDR1 is SGHVS and CDR2 FQNEAQ. After removal of 5 bases from V and 3 bases from J, the junction contained 11 bases not matched to a gene. CDR3 protein: CASSAGQGAGDTEAFF. The CDR3 DNA follows: TGTGCCAGCAGCGCGGGGCAGGGGGCTGGGGACACTGAAGCTTTCTTT.

The V call is TRBV6-1, the J call TRBJ1-1, with D unresolved. Germline V gene sequence: CDR1 MNHNS, CDR2 SASEGT. This CDR3 has 14 residues. V was pared by 6 bases and J by 0 bases, with 11 bases between. Written as DNA, the CDR3 is TGTGCCAGCAGCCTAGAACGATTGAACACTGAAGCTTTCTTT. It yields the protein CASSLERLNTEAFF.

This clone was observed a few times. No DNA is shown, since the ends of the CDR3 on it are uncertain; the CDR3 is the one TCRdb lists. The V gene is TRBV6-5, the J gene TRBJ1-5; the D segment call TRBD1 is taken from the table without a DNA check. Germline V CDR1 and CDR2: MNHEY, SVGAGI. Ends included, the CDR3 has 15 residues. CDR3 protein: CASSTSDRANQPQHF.

The chain combines TRBV30 with TRBJ1-2; 8 bases align to TRBD1. CDR1 and CDR2 (germline): GTSNPN, SVGIG (reference sequence). The length of the CDR3 is 16 residues. With 0 bases clipped from V and 4 bases from J, the junction kept 10 bases outside the gene matches. In DNA form, the CDR3 reads TGTGCCTGGAGTGTACCCCCCGGACAGGGAGGCTATGGCTACACCTTC. Amino acids: CAWSVPPGQGGYGYTF. Drawing the rest from reference TRBV30 and TRBJ1-2, the complete variable domain is SQTIHQWPATLVQPVGSPLSLECTVEGTSNPNLYWYRQAAGRGLQLLFYSVGIGQISSEVPQNLSASRPQDRQFILSSKKLLLSDSGFYLCAWSVPPGQGGYGYTFGSGTRLTVV.

The chain is built from TRBV7-2 and TRBJ2-5; D may be TRBD1 (6 bases). The CDR3 is made up of 12 amino acids. The germline gives CDR1 SGHTA, CDR2 FQGNSA. Trimming pared 5 bases from V and 4 bases from J, leaving 8 bases between. CDR3 sequence: CASSEDRETQYF. The CDR3 coding sequence is TGTGCCAGCAGCGAGGACAGAGAGACCCAGTACTTC.

This chain connects TRBV28 to TRBJ2-3, with TRBD1 matching over 10 bases. CDR1 is MDHEN, CDR2 SYDVKM, per germline. The ends lost 5 bases at V and 6 bases at J; junction bases unmatched: 8. This CDR3 has 15 residues. CDR3 in amino acids: CASSPTGTGADTQYF. The CDR3 nucleotides read TGTGCCAGCAGTCCCACCGGGACAGGGGCCGATACGCAGTATTTT.

This clone was observed once. The chain links TRBV2 to TRBJ2-7; D is uncertain. V was cut by 2 bases and J by 0 bases, with 11 bases left in between. The CDR3 sequence is 15 residues long. The germline V gene has CDR1 SNHLY and CDR2 FYNNEI. The CDR3, as DNA: TGTGCCAGCAGTGAATTCGGTCGTAGCTCCTACGAGCAGTACTTC. This translates into CASSEFGRSSYEQYF.

V usage is TRBV7-2 and J usage is TRBJ1-3; D gene uncertain. This CDR3 is 14 amino acids long. Germline CDR1 is SGHTA and CDR2 is FQGNSA. V lost 1 base, J lost 1 base, and 5 bases lay in between. CDR3 region: CASSLERSGNTIYF. Written as DNA, the CDR3 is TGTGCCAGCAGCTTAGAGAGGTCTGGAAACACCATATATTTT.

The rearrangement links TRBV27 to TRBJ1-1; D is uncertain. CDR1 is MNHEY and CDR2 is SMNVEV in the germline V gene (reference sequence). The germline V and J ends were trimmed by 1 base and 1 base, with 4 bases remaining between them. The CDR3 runs 13 residues. The CDR3 bases are TGTGCCAGCAGTTTATATCGGAACACTGAAGCTTTCTTT. Translation: CASSLYRNTEAFF.

Only one count was recorded for this clone. The chain uses TRBV10-3 and TRBJ2-7, with TRBD1 as a possible D gene (5 bases). The CDR3 is 14 residues long. V was pared by 2 bases and J by 0 bases, with 8 bases between. CDR1 and CDR2 (germline): ENHRY, SYGVKD. CDR3 nucleotides: TGTGCCATCAGTGAGCGACAGAGCTCCTACGAGCAGTACTTC. It codes for CAISERQSSYEQYF.

With respect to this clone: The same CDR3 also results from other DNA sequences found in this sample. The V call is TRBV27, the J call TRBJ2-7, with TRBD1 matching over 8 bases. Losses at the gene ends were 3 bases for V and 3 bases for J; bases not matched to a gene: 10. Germline V CDR1 and CDR2: MNHEY, SMNVEV (reference sequence). This CDR3 spans 16 amino acids. CDR3 in amino acids: CASSLKGQGAFYEQYF. CDR3 bases: TGTGCCAGCAGTTTGAAGGGCCAGGGGGCTTTCTACGAGCAGTACTTC.

The chain carries TRBV6-1 and TRBJ2-7; 12 nucleotides align to TRBD2. The CDR3 covers 15 residues. In germline, CDR1 is MNHNS, CDR2 SASEGT. Trimming cost V 3 bases and J 6 bases; bases outside gene matches: 6. The CDR3 nucleotides read TGTGCCAGCAGTGACCTAGCGGGGGGGCCTTCCGAGCAGTACTTC. This gives the protein CASSDLAGGPSEQYF.

The rearrangement links TRBV6-4 to TRBJ2-1; TRBD2 agrees at 10 bases. This CDR3 has 15 amino acids. The junction had 7 bases not matched to a gene; V was cut back by 3 bases and J by 8 bases. Germline V CDR1 and CDR2: MRHNA, SNTAGT. For the CDR3, the DNA is TGTGCCAGCAGTGAGCTAGCGGGAGCGCTCTATGAGCAGTTCTTC. Protein product: CASSELAGALYEQFF.

The genes are TRBV5-6 and TRBJ1-5; possible D gene TRBD1, 5 bases. Germline CDR1 is SGHDT and CDR2 is YYEEEE. The V and J ends lost 2 bases and 3 bases respectively, with 12 bases between them. The CDR3 consists of 15 residues. CDR3 DNA: TGTGCCAGCAGCTTTGGGACGGACTACAATCAGCCCCAGCATTTT. It encodes CASSFGTDYNQPQHF.

The rearrangement links TRBV6-5 to TRBJ1-6, with 8 bases matching TRBD1. CDR1 is MNHEY and CDR2 is SVGAGI in the germline V gene. The CDR3 consists of 16 residues. V lost 4 bases, J lost 6 bases, and 8 bases stayed unmatched. The CDR3 is CASSFGQGVSNSPLHF. In DNA form, the CDR3 reads TGTGCCAGCAGTTTCGGACAGGGAGTTTCTAATTCACCCCTCCACTTT.

This chain connects TRBV4-1 to TRBJ1-3, with D possibly matching TRBD1 (5 bases). Germline V gene sequence: CDR1 MGHRA, CDR2 YSYEKL. The CDR3 has 15 residues. Trimming removed 2 bases at V and 3 bases at J, with 11 bases between. CDR3 region: CASSQIIRDGNTIYF. CDR3 nucleotides: TGCGCCAGCAGCCAAATAATCAGGGATGGAAACACCATATATTTT.

A single count supports this clone. The chain employs TRBV15 and TRBJ2-5, with 9 bases matching TRBD2. The V gene end was trimmed by 6 bases and the J gene end by 4 bases; junction bases not matched to a gene: 6. CDR1 and CDR2 from the germline V gene are LNHNV and YYDKDF (reference sequence). This CDR3 has 14 amino acids. The CDR3 reads CATRLAGVGETQYF. The DNA of the CDR3 is TGTGCCACCAGATTAGCGGGAGTGGGAGAGACCCAGTACTTC.

V and J are TRBV5-1 and TRBJ2-3; weak D call: TRBD2 (5 bases). This CDR3 has 15 residues. The germline V gene has CDR1 SGHRS and CDR2 YFSETQ. V dropped 2 bases and J dropped 1 base, with 11 bases sitting between them. CDR3 sequence (DNA): TGCGCCAGCAGCTTTCTTAACGGGGGCACAGATACGCAGTATTTT. Protein: CASSFLNGGTDTQYF.

This clone was counted once. The V call is TRBV4-3, the J call TRBJ2-2; no firm D call. Trimming pared 0 bases from V and 4 bases from J, leaving 12 bases between. Germline V gene sequence: CDR1 LGHNA, CDR2 YSLEER. This CDR3 spans 16 amino acids. CDR3 nucleotides: TGCGCCAGCAGCCAAGATTATCGGTCCATCACCGGGGAGCTGTTTTTT. This gives the protein CASSQDYRSITGELFF.

J is TRBJ1-3 and V is TRBV6-1; perhaps TRBD1 as D (6 bases). V gave up 1 base and J gave up 0 bases, with 7 bases separating them. The CDR3 runs to 15 residues. From germline, CDR1 is MNHNS and CDR2 SASEGT. Here the CDR3 DNA reads TGTGCCAGCAGTGAAGGCAGGGGCTCTGGAAACACCATATATTTT. It translates to CASSEGRGSGNTIYF.

The chain uses TRBV19 and TRBJ2-2; D is unclear. Trimming stripped 8 bases from V and 4 bases from J, with 14 bases between. The CDR3 extends over 14 amino acids. Germline CDR1 and CDR2: LNHDA and SQIVND (reference sequence). As DNA, the CDR3 is TGTGCCAGTCGAAAATTCGGTCGCACCGGGGAGCTGTTTTTT. This translates into CASRKFGRTGELFF. Complete variable domain (other parts from reference TRBV19 and TRBJ2-2): DGGITQSPKYLFRKEGQNVTLSCEQNLNHDAMYWYRQDPGQGLRLIYYSQIVNDFQKGDIAEGYSVSREKKESFPLTVTSAQKNPTAFYLCASRKFGRTGELFFGEGSRLTVL.

This chain joins TRBV4-2 and TRBJ1-1, with D tentatively TRBD1 (5 bases). V gave up 0 bases and J gave up 0 bases, with 11 bases separating them. Germline CDR1 is LGHNA and CDR2 is YNFKEQ. The CDR3 is made up of 16 amino acids. CDR3 sequence reads: CASSQDRQGLNTEAFF. The CDR3, as DNA: TGTGCCAGCAGCCAAGATCGGCAGGGCTTGAACACTGAAGCTTTCTTT.

This chain connects TRBV5-1 to TRBJ2-2, with 12 bases that match TRBD1. The CDR3 is 16 residues long. The trim removed 5 bases at V and 3 bases at J, leaving 5 bases unmatched. Germline V gives CDR1 SGHRS, CDR2 YFSETQ. The CDR3 spells CASRGQGAEYTGELFF. CDR3 DNA sequence: TGCGCCAGCAGGGGACAGGGGGCGGAGTACACCGGGGAGCTGTTTTTT.

In its sample, this clone was seen a few times. The rearrangement uses TRBV18 and TRBJ1-1, with TRBD1 matching over 7 bases. Germline V gene lookup returns CDR1 KGHSH and CDR2 LQKENI. The CDR3 runs 15 residues. Germline trimming cut 3 bases from V and 0 bases from J; bases unmatched to any gene: 4. The CDR3 is CASSPEGAMNTEAFF. In nucleotides, the CDR3 is TGTGCCAGCTCACCGGAGGGGGCAATGAACACTGAAGCTTTCTTT.

The chain is built from TRBV19 and TRBJ1-5; D is perhaps TRBD1 (5 bases). The CDR3 loop spans 13 amino acids. Trimming shortened V by 4 bases and J by 7 bases, and 11 bases separated the two germline ends. CDR1 and CDR2 (germline): LNHDA, SQIVND (reference sequence). CDR3 sequence: CASSRGEEQPQHF. The CDR3 nucleotides read TGTGCCAGTAGTAGGGGGGAAGAACAGCCCCAGCATTTT.

This chain joins TRBV7-9 and TRBJ2-2; a weak D match, TRBD2 (6 bases). Between the trimmed V and J ends, which lost 3 bases and 6 bases, there was a span of 11 bases. The V gene's germline CDR1 is SEHNR and CDR2 FQNEAQ (reference sequence). The CDR3 covers 14 residues. For the CDR3, the DNA is TGTGCCAGCAGCTTGTTGAGGGAGGCCGGGGAGCTGTTTTTT. This sequence encodes CASSLLREAGELFF.

The chain is built from TRBV5-1 and TRBJ1-2; tentatively, D is TRBD1 (5 bases). Germline loops: CDR1 SGHRS, CDR2 YFSETQ. The CDR3 extends over 15 amino acids. Deletions cut 0 bases from V and 5 bases from J, with 14 bases between. CDR3 DNA: TGCGCCAGCAGCTTGGATTCTTCGGGGGATTATGGCTACACCTTC. Protein sequence: CASSLDSSGDYGYTF.